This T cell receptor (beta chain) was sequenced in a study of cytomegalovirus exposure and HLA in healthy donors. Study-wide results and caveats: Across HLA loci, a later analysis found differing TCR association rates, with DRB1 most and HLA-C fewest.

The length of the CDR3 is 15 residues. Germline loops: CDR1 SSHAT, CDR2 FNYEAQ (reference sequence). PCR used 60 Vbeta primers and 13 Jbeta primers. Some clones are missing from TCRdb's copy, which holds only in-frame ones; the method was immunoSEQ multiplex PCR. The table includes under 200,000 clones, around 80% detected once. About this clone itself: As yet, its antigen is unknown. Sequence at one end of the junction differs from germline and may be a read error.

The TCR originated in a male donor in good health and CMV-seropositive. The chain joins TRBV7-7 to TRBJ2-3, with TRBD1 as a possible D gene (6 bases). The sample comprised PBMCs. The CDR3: CASSLAQGSTDTQYF. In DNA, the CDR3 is TGTGCTAGCAGCTTAGCGCAGGGGAGCACAGATACGCAGTATTTT.